Listed below are T cell receptor beta chains from one sample, sequenced in a study of TIL therapy for anti-PD-1-resistant metastatic lung cancer. Measured with immunoSEQ multiplex PCR; TCRdb has only the in-frame clones, and not every one. The sample contains approximately 50,000 clones, over 75% of which appear only once. Sample: blood, taken at baseline. These receptors were obtained from a person aged 25 to 85 with non-small cell lung cancer. Both conserved end residues are part of each CDR3. Fields, in order: clone size, J gene, D gene, V gene, CDR3 length, CDR3 DNA, CDR3 protein. A D gene is named only where the DNA matches it firmly. Clone size is stated in some rows and not others, as once, few, many or a class when expanded.

clone size: NA
J gene: TRBJ1-5
D gene: TRBD1
V gene: TRBV6-2/TRBV6-3
CDR3 length: 14
CDR3 DNA: TGTGCCAGCAGTTCGGGACAGTGGTATCAGCCCCAGCATTTT
CDR3 protein: CASSSGQWYQPQHF

clone size: few
J gene: TRBJ2-1
D gene: NA
V gene: TRBV4-2
CDR3 length: 16
CDR3 DNA: TGTGCCAGCAGCCAAGTGGGGGAGCGGGTTCTCAATGAGCAGTTCTTC
CDR3 protein: CASSQVGERVLNEQFF

clone size: NA
J gene: TRBJ2-3
D gene: NA
V gene: TRBV7-2
CDR3 length: 16
CDR3 DNA: TGTGCCAGCAGCTTAGCGGGGGGGGGCGTGACAGATACGCAGTATTTT
CDR3 protein: CASSLAGGGVTDTQYF

clone size: NA
J gene: TRBJ2-2
D gene: NA
V gene: TRBV5-1
CDR3 length: 16
CDR3 DNA: TGCGCCAGCAGCTTGTCCAAGGGTATGGTCACCGGGGAGCTGTTTTTT
CDR3 protein: CASSLSKGMVTGELFF

clone size: NA
J gene: TRBJ2-3
D gene: TRBD2
V gene: TRBV7-6
CDR3 length: 15
CDR3 DNA: TGTGCCAGCAGCTACGCGGGGGGAAGCACAGATACGCAGTATTTT
CDR3 protein: CASSYAGGSTDTQYF

clone size: NA
J gene: TRBJ2-7
D gene: NA
V gene: TRBV5-5
CDR3 length: 13
CDR3 DNA: TGTGCCAGCAGCTTGGACCAAGTCTACGAGCAGTACTTC
CDR3 protein: CASSLDQVYEQYF

clone size: NA
J gene: TRBJ2-2
D gene: NA
V gene: TRBV27
CDR3 length: 14
CDR3 DNA: TGTGCCAGCAATTGGGGGGGGCCGGCCGGGGAGCTGTTTTTT
CDR3 protein: CASNWGGPAGELFF

clone size: few
J gene: TRBJ1-6
D gene: NA
V gene: TRBV7-9
CDR3 length: 13
CDR3 DNA: TGTGCCAGCAGCAACAACGGCAATTCACCCCTCCACTTT
CDR3 protein: CASSNNGNSPLHF

clone size: once
J gene: TRBJ2-1
D gene: NA
V gene: TRBV28
CDR3 length: 13
CDR3 DNA: TGTGCCAGCAGTTTATACAGGTACAATGAGCAGTTCTTC
CDR3 protein: CASSLYRYNEQFF

clone size: NA
J gene: TRBJ1-6
D gene: NA
V gene: TRBV5-5
CDR3 length: 13
CDR3 DNA: TGTGCCAGCAGCCTATCCTATAATTCACCCCTCCACTTT
CDR3 protein: CASSLSYNSPLHF

clone size: few
J gene: TRBJ1-2
D gene: NA
V gene: TRBV4-1
CDR3 length: 15
CDR3 DNA: TGCGCCAGCAGCCAAGGAATGATGTATTCGGGGGGCTACACCTTC
CDR3 protein: CASSQGMMYSGGYTF

clone size: NA
J gene: TRBJ2-6
D gene: NA
V gene: TRBV19
CDR3 length: 16
CDR3 DNA: TGTGCCAGTAGCACCTGGTCGTTAGAGGTGGCCAACGTCCTGACTTTC
CDR3 protein: CASSTWSLEVANVLTF

clone size: NA
J gene: TRBJ2-7
D gene: NA
V gene: TRBV2
CDR3 length: 14
CDR3 DNA: TGTGCCAGCAGTAATACAGGGAGCTCCTACGAGCAGTACTTC
CDR3 protein: CASSNTGSSYEQYF

clone size: NA
J gene: TRBJ1-1
D gene: NA
V gene: TRBV5-6
CDR3 length: 15
CDR3 DNA: TGTGCCAGCAGCTTGGCTTACAGATCTTACACTGAAGCTTTCTTT
CDR3 protein: CASSLAYRSYTEAFF

clone size: NA
J gene: TRBJ2-3
D gene: NA
V gene: TRBV7-3
CDR3 length: 14
CDR3 DNA: TGTGCCAGCAGCTTAGCGGGGAGCACAGATACGCAGTATTTT
CDR3 protein: CASSLAGSTDTQYF

clone size: NA
J gene: TRBJ1-4
D gene: NA
V gene: TRBV11-2
CDR3 length: 14
CDR3 DNA: TGTGCCAGCAGCTTCAGGACCCACAATGAAAAACTGTTTTTT
CDR3 protein: CASSFRTHNEKLFF